Following are 31 T cell receptor beta chains from one sample sequenced in a study of T cell responses to AZD1222 COVID-19 vaccine (dated by TCRdb to about 2021). To prepare the library, the immunoSEQ multiplex PCR assay was applied. TCRdb took this table from immuneACCESS and kept in-frame rearrangements with V and J called. Such tables lack part of the clones; where checked against another copy, unresolved V genes explain under half of the gap, and the rest is unexplained. This sample comprises approximately 110,000 clones, 88% of them detected only once. Jointly, the top ten make up 4% to 5.5% of the sample. The intended sense of this specimen's time point label: baseline before first vaccination. Sample: peripheral blood, taken on day 0 of AZD1222 vaccination. The receptor source for this set is an adult in good health.

The chain is built from TRBV3-1 (or the pseudogene TRBV3-2) and TRBJ1-1; D might be TRBD1 (5 bases). Germline V gene sequence: CDR1 LGHDT, CDR2 YNNKEL (reference sequence). The CDR3 totals 14 residues. Between the trimmed V and J ends, which lost 1 base and 4 bases, there was a span of 10 bases. The CDR3 loop reads CASSQVRDGTEAFF. The CDR3 bases are TGTGCCAGCAGCCAAGTCCGGGACGGCACTGAAGCTTTCTTT.

This clone showed up just once. The V gene is TRBV7-2, the J gene TRBJ2-3; no firm D call. Trimming took 0 bases from V and 2 from J, leaving 12 bases between them. Germline lookup yields CDR1 SGHTA and CDR2 FQGNSA. CDR3 length equals 16 residues. The CDR3 DNA reads TGTGCCAGCAGCTTAGCTGGCTGGTACACCACAGATACGCAGTATTTT. It yields the protein CASSLAGWYTTDTQYF. Full variable domain (rest looked up from reference TRBV7-2 and TRBJ2-3): GAGVSQSPSNKVTEKGKDVELRCDPISGHTALYWYRQSLGQGLEFLIYFQGNSAPDKSGLPSDRFSAERTGGSVSTLTIQRTQQEDSAVYLCASSLAGWYTTDTQYFGPGTRLTVL.

This chain joins TRBV19 and TRBJ2-5; 7 bases align to TRBD1. J lost 3 bases, V lost 5 bases, and 9 bases had no gene match. Per germline, CDR1 LNHDA and CDR2 SQIVND (reference sequence). This CDR3 spans 15 amino acids. The CDR3 DNA sequence: TGTGCCAGTAGTGTGTGGCAGGGGGAGAAAGAGACCCAGTACTTC. Translation gives CASSVWQGEKETQYF. The full variable domain, with the rest looked up from reference TRBV19 and TRBJ2-5, is DGGITQSPKYLFRKEGQNVTLSCEQNLNHDAMYWYRQDPGQGLRLIYYSQIVNDFQKGDIAEGYSVSREKKESFPLTVTSAQKNPTAFYLCASSVWQGEKETQYFGPGTRLLVL.

In nucleotides, the CDR3 is TGTGCCAGCAGTCCCCGTCAGGGTGGGAGGGTTGAAGCTTTCTTT. Its protein product is CASSPRQGGRVEAFF. This chain connects TRBV28 to TRBJ1-1; weak D call: TRBD1 (5 bases). Germline V gene data show CDR1 as MDHEN and CDR2 as SYDVKM. V was cut by 5 bases and J by 7 bases, with 20 bases left in between. The CDR3 runs 15 residues.

V is TRBV6-6 and J is TRBJ1-1; no reliable D call. The CDR3 totals 13 residues. The V end lost 6 bases, the J end lost 0 bases, and 8 bases lay between the germline ends. In germline, CDR1 is MNHNY, CDR2 SVGAGI (reference sequence). CDR3 region: CASSSSLNTEAFF. The CDR3 DNA sequence: TGTGCCAGCAGCTCATCCCTGAACACTGAAGCTTTCTTT.

Points on this clone: The same CDR3 is also encoded by other DNA sequences in this sample. This rearrangement joins TRBV27 to TRBJ1-1, with D possibly matching TRBD1 (5 bases). Trimming cost V 3 bases and J 1 base, with 6 bases left between them. CDR3 size: 13 residues. The germline V gene has CDR1 MNHEY and CDR2 SMNVEV (reference sequence). The CDR3, as DNA: TGTGCCAGCAGTTTGGACAAGAACACTGAAGCTTTCTTT. Residues: CASSLDKNTEAFF.

The rearrangement joins TRBV3-1 (or the pseudogene TRBV3-2) to TRBJ1-1; the match to TRBD1 covers 10 bases. Germline CDR1 and CDR2: LGHDT and YNNKEL (reference sequence). The CDR3 is 14 residues long. V gave up 1 base and J gave up 11 bases; unmatched junction bases: 7. The CDR3 nucleotides are TGTGCCAGCAGCCAAGTTTCGGGACAGGGGAGTGCTTTCTTT. Translated, it gives CASSQVSGQGSAFF.

The rearrangement joins TRBV28 to TRBJ1-2, with D perhaps TRBD1 (6 bases). The CDR3 consists of 12 residues. V was clipped by 1 base and J by 12 bases, with 12 bases between them. Germline V gene data show CDR1 as MDHEN and CDR2 as SYDVKM. The CDR3 sequence: CASSLFSRDNTF. As DNA, the CDR3 is TGTGCCAGCAGTTTATTCAGCAGGGACAACACCTTC.

This chain uses TRBV12-3 or TRBV12-4 with TRBJ2-7; D may match TRBD1 or TRBD2 (5 bases each). The V end lost 6 bases, the J end lost 4 bases, and 10 bases lay between the germline ends. The CDR3 consists of 12 residues. CDR3 in amino acids: CASSRDGYEQYF. The CDR3 coding sequence is TGTGCCAGCAGCCGGGACGGATACGAGCAGTACTTC.

The CDR3 nucleotides are TGTGCCAGCAGCTTAAGACGGTTCACAGATACGCAGTATTTT. It codes for CASSLRRFTDTQYF. V gene TRBV7-2 combines with J gene TRBJ2-3; D remains unclear. Trimming cost V 2 bases and J 2 bases, with 8 bases left between them. The germline V gene encodes CDR1 SGHTA and CDR2 FQGNSA. The CDR3 contains 14 residues.

This clone was recorded a few times. This specimen includes other DNA sequences encoding the same CDR3. J is TRBJ1-5 and V is TRBV7-2; D ambiguous. Germline lookup yields CDR1 SGHTA and CDR2 FQGNSA. This CDR3 is built from 13 residues. Trimming cost V 3 bases and J 4 bases, with 7 bases left between them. CDR3 DNA: TGTGCCAGCAGCTTTGACGGTAATCAGCCCCAGCATTTT. Its translation: CASSFDGNQPQHF.

Concerning this clone: This specimen includes other DNA sequences encoding the same CDR3. This chain connects TRBV7-2 to TRBJ2-7, with D unresolved. From germline, CDR1 is SGHTA and CDR2 FQGNSA. This CDR3 comprises 11 residues. V was trimmed by 5 bases and J by 1 base, leaving 3 bases between them. In nucleotides, the CDR3 is TGTGCCAGCAGCCCTTCCTACGAGCAGTACTTC. Amino acid sequence: CASSPSYEQYF.

The J gene is TRBJ1-5, the V gene TRBV24-1; D gene unclear. V lost 9 bases and J lost 6, with 11 bases in between. Germline CDR1 KGHDR, CDR2 SFDVKD. The CDR3 loop spans 12 amino acids. The CDR3 loop reads CATSGVGQPQHF. The CDR3 DNA follows: TGTGCCACCTCTGGGGTTGGTCAGCCCCAGCATTTT.

The rearrangement uses TRBV19 and TRBJ1-6; TRBD1 might be the D (6 bases). The V end was cut by 6 bases, the J end by 8 bases, with 14 bases between. Germline V CDR1 and CDR2: LNHDA, SQIVND (reference sequence). The CDR3 is 14 amino acids. The CDR3: CASRKRTDDSPLHF. The DNA for the CDR3 is TGTGCCAGTAGAAAGAGGACAGACGATTCACCCCTCCACTTT. Variable domain in full (rest from reference TRBV19 and TRBJ1-6): DGGITQSPKYLFRKEGQNVTLSCEQNLNHDAMYWYRQDPGQGLRLIYYSQIVNDFQKGDIAEGYSVSREKKESFPLTVTSAQKNPTAFYLCASRKRTDDSPLHFGNGTRLTVT.

The chain is built from TRBV18 and TRBJ1-4; TRBD1 matches at 7 bases. This CDR3 has 17 residues. Trimming cost V 3 bases and J 4 bases; bases outside gene matches: 11. The V gene's germline CDR1 is KGHSH and CDR2 LQKENI. CDR3 protein: CASSPRQGWLGNEKLFF. DNA for the CDR3: TGTGCCAGCTCACCGCGACAGGGTTGGCTCGGTAATGAAAAACTGTTTTTT.

The chain combines TRBV15 with TRBJ2-1, with 7 bases fitting TRBD1. This CDR3 comprises 15 residues. V was pared by 5 bases and J by 1 base, with 5 bases of the junction left unmatched. Germline values: CDR1 LNHNV, CDR2 YYDKDF (reference sequence). The CDR3 loop reads CATSGRQGSYNEQFF. Here the CDR3 DNA reads TGTGCCACCAGCGGCCGACAGGGATCCTACAATGAGCAGTTCTTC.

The rearrangement uses TRBV12-3 or TRBV12-4 and TRBJ2-5; D gene uncertain. V lost 2 bases, J lost 2 bases, and 6 bases lay in between. The CDR3 consists of 13 residues. CDR3 coding DNA: TGTGCCAGCAGTTTACCCCCACAAGAGACCCAGTACTTC. It yields the protein CASSLPPQETQYF.

This rearrangement joins TRBV10-3 to TRBJ1-4; TRBD1 is a possible D gene (5 bases). The CDR3 has 17 amino acids. Per the germline V gene, CDR1 is ENHRY and CDR2 is SYGVKD. V was clipped by 5 bases and J by 0 bases, with 16 bases between them. The CDR3 DNA is TGTGCCATCAGTCAATTTCAGGGATTATCAACTAATGAAAAACTGTTTTTT. Translation: CAISQFQGLSTNEKLFF.

The rearrangement links TRBV5-4 to TRBJ1-4, with a weak D call TRBD1 (5 bases). The V gene's germline CDR1 is SGHNT and CDR2 YYREEE (reference sequence). V dropped 0 bases and J dropped 1 base, with 13 bases sitting between them. CDR3 length equals 17 residues. The CDR3 sequence is CASSLAGGAGTNEKLFF. The CDR3 nucleotides read TGTGCCAGCAGCTTGGCCGGCGGGGCCGGAACTAATGAAAAACTGTTTTTT.

The rearrangement joins TRBV6-2 or TRBV6-3 to TRBJ1-1, with D possibly being TRBD1 (5 bases). Trimming cost V 0 bases and J 2 bases, with 19 bases left between them. This CDR3 has 18 residues. CDR1 and CDR2 from the germline V gene are MNHEY and SVGEGT. The CDR3 sequence is CASSYSWGGQGGNTEAFF. The CDR3 DNA sequence: TGTGCCAGCAGTTACTCATGGGGAGGACAAGGCGGAAACACTGAAGCTTTCTTT.

The V gene is TRBV5-1, the J gene TRBJ1-4; 9 nucleotides line up with TRBD1. The V and J ends lost 3 bases and 1 base, in that order; junction bases with no gene match: 4. In germline, CDR1 is SGHRS, CDR2 YFSETQ. The CDR3 contains 16 residues. The CDR3 sequence is CASSSQGAETNEKLFF. The CDR3 DNA follows: TGCGCCAGCAGCTCACAGGGGGCCGAAACTAATGAAAAACTGTTTTTT.

The rearrangement joins TRBV2 to TRBJ1-6; 10 positions agree with TRBD1. CDR3 length equals 14 residues. From germline, CDR1 is SNHLY and CDR2 FYNNEI. The ends lost 8 bases at V and 10 bases at J; junction bases unmatched: 8. The CDR3 DNA sequence: TGTGCCAGCGGGGGGACAGGGGTAGAGTCACCCCTCCACTTT. As protein: CASGGTGVESPLHF.

V usage is TRBV7-9 and J usage is TRBJ2-3, with no clear D. Trimming removed 6 bases from V and 1 base from J, with 5 bases in between. The CDR3 covers 12 residues. Looked up from germline, CDR1 is SEHNR and CDR2 is FQNEAQ (reference sequence). The CDR3 reads CASSTGTDTQYF. The CDR3 DNA reads TGTGCCAGCAGTACGGGCACAGATACGCAGTATTTT. The full variable domain, completed using reference TRBV7-9 and TRBJ2-3, is DTGVSQNPRHKITKRGQNVTFRCDPISEHNRLYWYRQTLGQGPEFLTYFQNEAQLEKSRLLSDRFSAERPKGSFSTLEIQRTEQGDSAMYLCASSTGTDTQYFGPGTRLTVL.

CDR3 in amino acids: CASSSLRGTADQGGYTF. CDR3 nucleotide sequence: TGTGCCAGCAGCTCGCTCCGGGGCACAGCCGATCAGGGGGGCTACACCTTC. The chain links TRBV11-2 to TRBJ1-2, with D possibly matching TRBD1 (6 bases). CDR1 is SGHAT, CDR2 FQNNGV, per germline. Trimming shortened V by 4 bases and J by 8 bases, and 26 bases separated the two germline ends. CDR3 length equals 17 residues.

This chain uses TRBV2 with TRBJ2-2, with 9 bases matching TRBD1. J lost 1 base, V lost 8 bases, and 5 bases had no gene match. Germline values: CDR1 SNHLY, CDR2 FYNNEI. CDR3 length: 15 residues. CDR3 DNA sequence: TGTGCCAGCTCACCGGGACAGGGGAACACCGGGGAGCTGTTTTTT. Translated, it gives CASSPGQGNTGELFF.

This chain connects TRBV7-9 to TRBJ2-1, with 8 bases identical to TRBD2. Trimming at V came to 4 bases and at J to 15 bases, leaving 5 bases not matched to a gene. Germline V gene lookup returns CDR1 SEHNR and CDR2 FQNEAQ (reference sequence). This CDR3 comprises 11 residues. Written as DNA, the CDR3 is TGTGCCAGCAGCTCGGGACTAGTTACGTTCTTC. As protein: CASSSGLVTFF.

This chain uses TRBV4-1 with TRBJ2-7, with TRBD2 matching over 12 bases. J lost 3 bases, V lost 3 bases, and 3 bases had no gene match. CDR3 size: 15 residues. From germline, CDR1 is MGHRA and CDR2 YSYEKL. The CDR3, as DNA: TGCGCCAGCAGCCAGGAACTAGCGGGGGGCTACGAGCAGTACTTC. It yields the protein CASSQELAGGYEQYF.

This chain links TRBV14 with TRBJ2-1; 7 positions agree with TRBD1. CDR1 SGHDN and CDR2 FVKESK come from the germline V gene. V dropped 1 base and J dropped 4; count of bases not matched to a gene: 10. The CDR3 runs to 17 residues. The CDR3 sequence: CASSQASGQSTYNEQFF. For the CDR3, the DNA is TGTGCCAGCAGCCAAGCTTCGGGACAGAGCACTTACAATGAGCAGTTCTTC.

The chain joins TRBV7-2 to TRBJ2-3, with 9 bases matching TRBD2. The CDR3 spans 16 residues. Germline CDR1 SGHTA, CDR2 FQGNSA. Trimming removed 1 base from V and 2 bases from J; junction bases left unmatched: 4. The CDR3, as DNA: TGTGCCAGCAGCTTAGTTGGGACTAGCCCCACAGATACGCAGTATTTT. It specifies CASSLVGTSPTDTQYF.

The chain carries TRBV28 and TRBJ1-6, with D unclear. Looked up from germline, CDR1 is MDHEN and CDR2 is SYDVKM. The length of the CDR3 is 15 residues. V was clipped by 2 bases and J by 0 bases, with 5 bases between them. The CDR3 coding sequence is TGTGCCAGCAGTTTAATTAGCTCCTATAATTCACCCCTCCACTTT. Encoded protein: CASSLISSYNSPLHF.

The chain is built from TRBV6-4 and TRBJ2-1; 13 bases are shared with TRBD2. Per germline, CDR1 MRHNA and CDR2 SNTAGT. The CDR3 loop spans 15 amino acids. With 6 bases clipped from V and 5 bases from J, the junction kept 4 bases outside the gene matches. In DNA, the CDR3 is TGTGCCAGCAGCGGGGGACTAGCGGGGAACAATGAGCAGTTCTTC. It yields the protein CASSGGLAGNNEQFF.